The 8 T cell receptor beta chains reported below all come from one sample, sequenced in a study of blood T cell repertoires in COVID-19. Method: immunoSEQ multiplex PCR; TCRdb's copy keeps in-frame clones and lacks some. In the table there are some 100,000 clones, around 90% of which are singletons. What was sequenced was peripheral blood. Receptors originate from a human donor with active COVID-19. The donor label of this sample is uncertain.

This clone was picked up one time. The chain employs TRBV12-5 and TRBJ2-3; TRBD2 might be the D (7 bases). The CDR3 has 17 residues. The V and J ends lost 2 bases and 6 bases respectively, with 21 bases between them. CDR1 and CDR2 (germline): LGHNT, FRNRAP. The DNA for the CDR3 is TGTGCTAGTGGTTTGCCACTCCCGGGATGGGGGGGCGATACGCAGTATTTT. This encodes CASGLPLPGWGGDTQYF. Full variable domain (outside the CDR3, taken from reference TRBV12-5 and TRBJ2-3): DARVTQTPRHKVTEMGQEVTMRCQPILGHNTVFWYRQTMMQGLELLAYFRNRAPLDDSGMPKDRFSAEMPDATLATLKIQPSEPRDSAVYFCASGLPLPGWGGDTQYFGPGTRLTVL.

The V and J genes are TRBV5-6 and TRBJ1-6, with D uncertain. The germline V and J ends were trimmed by 0 bases and 6 bases, with 10 bases remaining between them. This CDR3 comprises 15 residues. Germline V gene sequence: CDR1 SGHDT, CDR2 YYEEEE. The CDR3 sequence is CASSLEERLNSPLHF. The CDR3 DNA follows: TGTGCCAGCAGCTTGGAAGAGAGGCTTAATTCACCCCTCCACTTT. The full variable domain, rest sourced from reference TRBV5-6 and TRBJ1-6, is DAGVTQSPTHLIKTRGQQVTLRCSPKSGHDTVSWYQQALGQGPQFIFQYYEEEERQRGNFPDRFSGHQFPNYSSELNVNALLLGDSALYLCASSLEERLNSPLHFGNGTRLTVT.

The chain joins TRBV18 to TRBJ1-2; possible D gene TRBD1, 5 bases. V lost 4 bases, J lost 5 bases, and 20 bases lay in between. The CDR3 is 16 amino acids. The germline V gene encodes CDR1 KGHSH and CDR2 LQKENI. Here the CDR3 reads CASSLGGTEDLYGYTF. The CDR3 bases are TGTGCCAGCTCACTTGGGGGGACGGAGGACCTTTATGGCTACACCTTC.

The rearrangement uses TRBV28 and TRBJ1-5; D is ambiguous. The germline gives CDR1 MDHEN, CDR2 SYDVKM. CDR3 length equals 9 residues. V lost 11 bases and J 6 bases, leaving 5 bases between the germline ends. The DNA for the CDR3 is TGTGCCGGCGGTCAGCCCCAGCATTTT. Encoded protein: CAGGQPQHF. Together with reference TRBV28 and TRBJ1-5, the CDR3 gives the full variable domain: DVKVTQSSRYLVKRTGEKVFLECVQDMDHENMFWYRQDPGLGLRLIYFSYDVKMKEKGDIPEGYSVSREKKERFSLILESASTNQTSMYLCAGGQPQHFGDGTRLSIL.

CDR3 in amino acids: CASSMGPNQPQHF. DNA for the CDR3: TGTGCCAGTAGTATGGGCCCCAATCAGCCCCAGCATTTT. This chain joins TRBV19 and TRBJ1-5; unclear D gene. In germline, CDR1 is LNHDA, CDR2 SQIVND (reference sequence). There are 13 residues in the CDR3. The V end was cut by 3 bases, the J end by 3 bases, with 6 bases between.

V gene TRBV7-2 combines with J gene TRBJ1-2, with 7 bases identical to TRBD1. V gave up 5 bases and J gave up 7 bases; unmatched junction bases: 7. CDR3 length: 13 residues. Germline lookup yields CDR1 SGHTA and CDR2 FQGNSA. CDR3 sequence: CASSPIRQGGYTF. CDR3 sequence (DNA): TGTGCCAGCAGCCCTATCAGACAGGGTGGCTACACCTTC. The full variable domain, completed using reference TRBV7-2 and TRBJ1-2, is GAGVSQSPSNKVTEKGKDVELRCDPISGHTALYWYRQSLGQGLEFLIYFQGNSAPDKSGLPSDRFSAERTGGSVSTLTIQRTQQEDSAVYLCASSPIRQGGYTFGSGTRLTVV.

The chain couples TRBV7-7 to TRBJ1-1; D not resolved. The length of the CDR3 is 13 residues. Trimming removed 5 bases at V and 0 bases at J, with 7 bases between. Germline CDR1 SSHAT, CDR2 FNYEAQ (reference sequence). The CDR3 here is CASSPTLNTEAFF. The CDR3 bases are TGTGCCAGCAGCCCTACCTTGAACACTGAAGCTTTCTTT.

This chain links TRBV9 with TRBJ2-7; 9 bases line up with TRBD1. The CDR3 spans 15 residues. V was pared by 0 bases and J by 6 bases, with 7 bases of the junction left unmatched. From germline, CDR1 is SGDLS and CDR2 YYNGEE. CDR3 protein: CASSVGDRGWAEQYF. CDR3 DNA sequence: TGTGCCAGCAGCGTAGGTGACAGGGGGTGGGCCGAGCAGTACTTC.